Listed below are T cell receptor beta chains from one sample, sequenced in a study of T cell responses to AZD1222 COVID-19 vaccine. The repertoire was sequenced with immunoSEQ multiplex PCR; TCRdb's copy has only in-frame clones and lacks some. The data show more than 150,000 clones, 90% seen once. Sample: peripheral blood, taken 28 days after the second AZD1222 dose. The receptor source for this set is an adult who received the AZD1222 COVID-19 vaccine. Both conserved end residues are part of each CDR3. The D gene is left open where the match is weak. Expanded clones get a size class; other rows say once, few or many, or leave the size out.

v_gene	j_gene	abundance	d_gene	CDR3aa	CDR3nt
TRBV27	TRBJ1-1	few	TRBD1	CASSRGDRVRVTEAFF	TGTGCCAGCAGTCGAGGGGACAGGGTTAGGGTAACTGAAGCTTTCTTT
TRBV10-1	TRBJ2-5	-	-	CASSESYGETQYF	TGCGCCAGCAGTGAGTCTTACGGAGAGACCCAGTACTTC
TRBV2	TRBJ1-1	-	TRBD1	CATLDRVTEAFF	TGTGCCACCCTAGACAGGGTCACTGAAGCTTTCTTT
TRBV7-9	TRBJ1-4	-	TRBD1	CASSIGGTNEKLFF	TGTGCCAGCAGCATAGGGGGCACCAATGAAAAACTGTTTTTT
TRBV19	TRBJ1-1	-	-	CASRDAVNTEAFF	TGTGCCAGTAGGGATGCTGTGAACACTGAAGCTTTCTTT
TRBV29-1	TRBJ2-7	-	TRBD2	CSVRDWGSGDHYEQYF	TGCAGCGTTCGGGATTGGGGGAGCGGGGACCACTACGAGCAGTACTTC
TRBV27	TRBJ2-7	-	TRBD2	CASSAYTTSASSYEQYF	TGTGCCAGCAGTGCCTATACTACTAGCGCTAGCTCCTACGAGCAGTACTTC
TRBV10-3	TRBJ2-7	-	-	CAISVSQENYEQYF	TGTGCCATCAGTGTGAGTCAGGAAAACTACGAGCAGTACTTC
TRBV19	TRBJ2-7	-	TRBD2	CASSMLAGDEQYF	TGTGCCAGTAGTATGCTAGCGGGAGATGAGCAGTACTTC
TRBV18	TRBJ2-2	-	-	CASSPGLGELFF	TGTGCCAGCTCACCCGGGCTCGGGGAGCTGTTTTTT
TRBV5-6	TRBJ1-2	-	-	CASSLDVRGYTF	TGTGCCAGCAGCTTGGACGTACGAGGCTACACCTTC
TRBV7-9	TRBJ1-1	-	-	CASSPWMDTEAFF	TGTGCCAGCAGCCCTTGGATGGACACTGAAGCTTTCTTT
TRBV5-1	TRBJ2-5	-	-	CASSLARETQYF	TGCGCCAGCAGCTTGGCCAGGGAGACCCAGTACTTC
TRBV24-1	TRBJ2-2	-	TRBD2	CATSDQRAGGRSGELFF	TGTGCCACCAGTGATCAGAGAGCGGGAGGAAGGTCCGGGGAGCTGTTTTTT
TRBV5-1	TRBJ2-5	few	TRBD1	CASSSGTGRETQYF	TGCGCCAGCAGCTCGGGGACAGGGAGGGAGACCCAGTACTTC
TRBV4-1	TRBJ1-5	-	-	CASSQDSGVGQPQHF	TGCGCCAGCAGCCAAGATTCCGGGGTGGGTCAGCCCCAGCATTTT
TRBV27	TRBJ1-2	-	-	CASSPELRGGGYTF	TGTGCCAGCAGTCCCGAACTAAGGGGTGGGGGCTACACCTTC
TRBV18	TRBJ2-7	-	-	CASSPEREQYF	TGTGCCAGCTCACCAGAGCGCGAGCAGTACTTC
TRBV7-3	TRBJ1-1	-	-	CASSPRGGKNTEAFF	TGTGCCAGCAGCCCCCGCGGAGGGAAGAACACTGAAGCTTTCTTT
TRBV4-1	TRBJ1-2	few	TRBD1	CASSLSGTGAEGYTF	TGCGCCAGCAGCCTTTCCGGGACAGGGGCTGAGGGCTACACCTTC
TRBV27	TRBJ1-2	-	TRBD1	CASSTDRDRRYGYTF	TGTGCCAGCAGTACGGACAGGGACAGAAGATATGGCTACACCTTC
TRBV7-9	TRBJ2-5	-	TRBD2	CASSSHGGRLETQYF	TGTGCCAGCAGCTCCCACGGGGGGAGGTTGGAGACCCAGTACTTC
TRBV25-1	TRBJ1-4	few	-	CASSAAQAGPGKLFF	TGTGCCAGCAGTGCCGCACAGGCGGGTCCGGGAAAACTGTTTTTT
TRBV9	TRBJ1-2	once	-	CASSVLTGGGGYTF	TGTGCCAGCAGCGTACTGACAGGTGGAGGGGGCTACACCTTC
TRBV5-1	TRBJ1-3	-	-	CASSPNHQGTGNTIYF	TGCGCCAGCAGCCCGAACCACCAGGGAACTGGAAACACCATATATTTT
TRBV10-2	TRBJ2-1	-	-	CASSDPARPTFYNEQFF	TGCGCCAGCAGTGACCCCGCTCGCCCCACCTTCTACAATGAGCAGTTCTTC
TRBV6-5	TRBJ2-2	few	TRBD1	CASTQDRVTGELFF	TGTGCCAGCACCCAGGACAGGGTCACCGGGGAGCTGTTTTTT
TRBV9	TRBJ2-4	few	-	CASSVSIAKNIQYF	TGTGCCAGCAGCGTGTCGATAGCCAAAAACATTCAGTACTTC
TRBV27	TRBJ2-7	-	-	CASSPSPTYEQYF	TGTGCCAGCAGTCCTAGCCCAACCTACGAGCAGTACTTC
TRBV19	TRBJ1-5	-	-	CASSIVRPASNQPQHF	TGTGCCAGTAGTATAGTGCGACCGGCTAGCAATCAGCCCCAGCATTTT
TRBV7-9	TRBJ2-1	-	TRBD2	CASSSFIAGSYNEQFF	TGTGCCAGCAGCTCCTTTATAGCGGGGTCCTACAATGAGCAGTTCTTC
TRBV5-4	TRBJ2-7	-	-	CASSLAPASYEQYF	TGTGCCAGCAGCCTAGCCCCGGCGTCCTACGAGCAGTACTTC
TRBV19	TRBJ1-1	-	-	CASSIHLSEGAEAFF	TGTGCCAGTAGTATCCACCTCTCCGAGGGGGCTGAAGCTTTCTTT
TRBV6-2/TRBV6-3	TRBJ1-2	-	TRBD1	CASSGRQGHGYTF	TGTGCCAGCAGTGGACGACAGGGTCACGGCTACACCTTC
TRBV3-1/TRBV3-2	TRBJ1-1	few	-	CASSLSSGRSTEAFF	TGTGCCAGCAGCCTCTCGTCAGGGAGAAGTACTGAAGCTTTCTTT
TRBV18	TRBJ2-1	-	-	CASSPTLQTYNEQFF	TGTGCCAGCTCACCGACTCTCCAAACCTACAATGAGCAGTTCTTC
TRBV7-9	TRBJ1-3	once	-	CASSLASGNTIYF	TGTGCCAGCAGCTTAGCCTCTGGAAACACCATATATTTT
TRBV5-1	TRBJ2-7	-	TRBD1	CASSSDRGPGYEQYF	TGCGCCAGCAGCTCGGACAGGGGGCCAGGCTACGAGCAGTACTTC
TRBV2	TRBJ2-7	-	-	CASSPDINEQYF	TGTGCCAGCAGCCCGGACATAAACGAGCAGTACTTC
TRBV5-5	TRBJ1-2	-	TRBD1	CASSLGQGTGERYGYTF	TGTGCCAGCAGCCTGGGGCAAGGGACAGGGGAGCGCTATGGCTACACCTTC
TRBV5-1	TRBJ2-2	-	-	CASSLTNTGELFF	TGCGCCAGCAGCTTGACGAACACCGGGGAGCTGTTTTTT
TRBV4-1	TRBJ1-2	once	TRBD1	CASSRTRDRKFANYGYTF	TGCGCCAGCAGCCGAACCCGGGACAGGAAGTTTGCGAACTATGGCTACACCTTC
TRBV29-1	TRBJ1-5	-	-	CSAGDRDGKLF	TGCAGCGCTGGGGACCGGGACGGTAAGCTTTTT
TRBV27	TRBJ2-5	-	TRBD1	CASSLWGQGNQETQYF	TGTGCCAGCAGTTTATGGGGACAGGGGAATCAAGAGACCCAGTACTTC